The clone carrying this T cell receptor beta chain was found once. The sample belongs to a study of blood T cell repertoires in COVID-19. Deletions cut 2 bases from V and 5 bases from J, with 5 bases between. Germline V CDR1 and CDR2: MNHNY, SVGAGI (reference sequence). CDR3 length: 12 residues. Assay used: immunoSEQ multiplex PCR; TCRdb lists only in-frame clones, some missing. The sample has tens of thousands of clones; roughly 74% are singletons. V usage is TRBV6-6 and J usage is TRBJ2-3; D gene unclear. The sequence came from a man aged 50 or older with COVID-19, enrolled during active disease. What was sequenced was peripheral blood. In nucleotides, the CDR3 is TGTGCCAGCAGTTACAGAGGAGATACGCAGTATTTT. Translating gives CASSYRGDTQYF.